Shown below are 2 T cell receptor beta chains from a single sample sequenced in a study of shared clonotypes between healthy human individuals. The method was immunoSEQ multiplex PCR; TCRdb's version includes in-frame clones alone and lacks a portion of them. The sample yields 950,000 to 1,100,000 clones, around four fifths seen once. The sequencing sample was made of memory CD4+ T cells sorted from blood. The sample's subset: CD45RA-negative fraction. These receptors originate from a young man in good health.

The rearrangement joins TRBV6-1 to TRBJ1-2, with 7 bases lining up with TRBD1. This CDR3 region has 14 residues. Germline V gene data show CDR1 as MNHNS and CDR2 as SASEGT. V lost 5 bases to trimming and J lost 3 bases; unmatched junction nucleotides: 6. The CDR3 region has the DNA TGTGCCAGCAGTAACCTCAGGGGGGACTATGGCTACACCTTC. Translating it yields CASSNLRGDYGYTF.

This chain joins TRBV27 and TRBJ1-1, with D tentatively TRBD1 (5 bases). There are 14 residues in the CDR3. Germline-derived CDR1 and CDR2 are MNHEY and SMNVEV (reference sequence). V shed 1 base and J shed 4 bases, with 10 bases lying between them. This chain's CDR3 is CASSLYAGVTEAFF. The CDR3 DNA follows: TGTGCCAGCAGTTTATACGCGGGGGTCACTGAAGCTTTCTTT.